The TCR beta chain described here comes from a study of blood T cell repertoires in COVID-19 (dated by TCRdb to about 2020). Regarding the study in general: Samples from collaborators originated in the United States, Italy and Spain and spanned both the acute and convalescent phases of COVID-19. The samples were drawn from two sources: the first 160 participants of the ongoing ImmuneRACE study, and fewer than 1,500 subjects contributed by 6 global collaborators. The dataset comprised deeply sampled blood TCRbeta repertoires from subjects exposed to, actively infected with, or recovered from COVID-19. Nearly every sample came with metadata listing a de-identified subject ID, COVID-19 status, age in years and sex. Where available, HLA class I and class II types were obtained from metadata supplied by the sample provider rather than from assay-based typing. The repertoires were released in a freely available public database intended as a resource for research on the immune response to SARS-CoV-2. The material from the prospective study consisted of cDNA or gDNA derived from T cells, B-cell-depleted T cells, or PBMCs. The study at large found these results: The amount of clinical and demographic metadata varied by source and participant and was provided uncurated.

TCRbeta CDR3 regions were amplified from genomic DNA by means of the immunoSEQ Assay, a bias-controlled multiplex PCR. The original pipeline was this. The number of nucleated cells in each sample was estimated from the amplification of reference gene primers within the assay. To quantify the absolute abundance of each unique TCRbeta CDR3 rearrangement, sequence reads were collapsed and filtered. For each sample, productive Simpson clonality was calculated by taking the square root of Simpson's diversity index across productive rearrangements. The table was pulled from immuneACCESS by TCRdb, which kept in-frame rearrangements only. Such tables lose some clones; where checked, under half of the loss comes from unresolved V genes, and the rest has no known cause. That table gives V, J and clone size, and the DNA gave D and trimming. Here the sample has 200,000 to 250,000 clones; 75% to 90% occur a single time. The top ten hold about 5% of the sample.

The CDR3 sequence holds 14 residues, the cysteine and phenylalanine included. Here the CDR3 DNA is all that survives: 42 bases in frame from base 1. Per the germline V gene, SNHLY is the CDR1 and FYNNEI is the CDR2. The trim is 4 bases for V and 11 bases for J, with a gap of 17 bases between the germline ends. A remark on this clone: Its antigen is unknown. No much larger clonotype is one base removed from it; base qualities were not supplied.

The collaborating institutions used their own protocols to collect whole blood in K2EDTA tubes. For TCRbeta analysis, collaborators shipped samples in one of three forms: frozen whole blood, isolated PBMCs, or DNA extracted from either of those sample types. The TCR sequence derives from a woman in her thirties or forties with acute or convalescent COVID-19. The V gene is TRBV2 and the J gene is TRBJ1-4, with an unclear D gene assignment. The sequencing input was peripheral blood. The nucleotides are TGTGCCAGCAGTGGGCCCCCGGAGCCTAGGAAACTGTTTTTT. Its amino acids are CASSGPPEPRKLFF.